The 30 T cell receptor beta chains below all came from one sample that was sequenced in a study of blood T cell repertoires in COVID-19. Sequencing was performed with immunoSEQ multiplex PCR; in TCRdb, only in-frame clones are kept and a portion is missing. The profile covers some 250,000 clones, with around 80% appearing a single time and around 3.3% taken by the ten largest. The specimen sequenced was peripheral blood. The receptors come from a woman aged 18-29 years with acute or convalescent COVID-19.

V is TRBV6-2 or TRBV6-3 and J is TRBJ2-7, with 11 nucleotides matching TRBD2. The CDR3 covers 17 residues. Germline CDR1 is MNHEY and CDR2 is SVGEGT. The ends lost 2 bases at V and 3 bases at J; junction bases unmatched: 9. The chain's CDR3 is CASSYPIAGGPVYEQYF. DNA of the CDR3: TGTGCCAGCAGTTACCCCATAGCGGGAGGGCCAGTCTACGAGCAGTACTTC.

The chain links TRBV27 to TRBJ2-7; 8 bases map to TRBD2. CDR3 length: 15 amino acids. With 8 bases clipped from V and 3 bases from J, the junction kept 12 bases outside the gene matches. From germline, CDR1 is MNHEY and CDR2 SMNVEV (reference sequence). As DNA, the CDR3 is TGTGCCAGCCCCCCCGGCCAGCGGGAGAACTACGAGCAGTACTTC. Translation gives CASPPGQRENYEQYF.

The chain employs TRBV4-3 and TRBJ2-2; TRBD1 aligns across 9 bases. This CDR3 region has 18 residues. Germline CDR1 reads LGHNA; CDR2 reads YSLEER. V lost 0 bases and J lost 8; bases outside the gene matches: 13. The chain's CDR3 is CASSQERRGTGFRGELFF. CDR3 in DNA: TGCGCCAGCAGCCAAGAAAGGAGGGGGACAGGGTTTAGAGGGGAGCTGTTTTTT.

CDR3 DNA: TGTGCCAGCAGCCAACATTCCCAGGGCCGGGACACTGAAGCTTTCTTT. It codes for CASSQHSQGRDTEAFF. V gene TRBV7-9 combines with J gene TRBJ1-1; D is possibly TRBD1 (5 bases). Germline-derived CDR1 and CDR2 are SEHNR and FQNEAQ (reference sequence). The CDR3 spans 16 residues. Trimming took off 5 bases at V and 3 bases at J, with 19 bases between the two ends.

The chain joins TRBV28 to TRBJ1-2; D possibly corresponds to TRBD1 (6 bases). The CDR3 contains 13 residues. In germline, CDR1 is MDHEN, CDR2 SYDVKM. Trimming stripped 4 bases from V and 2 bases from J, with 8 bases between. The CDR3 sequence is CASSSGVNYGYTF. In DNA, the CDR3 is TGTGCCAGCAGTTCAGGGGTGAACTATGGCTACACCTTC.

The genes are TRBV27 and TRBJ2-5, with 10 bases fitting TRBD2. The trim removed 6 bases at V and 5 bases at J, leaving 12 bases unmatched. There are 16 residues in the CDR3. Germline CDR1 MNHEY, CDR2 SMNVEV (reference sequence). The CDR3 region is CASRPFLAGVWETQYF. CDR3 nucleotide sequence: TGTGCCAGCAGGCCTTTCCTAGCGGGAGTGTGGGAGACCCAGTACTTC.

In regard to this clone: The sample contains more than one DNA sequence encoding this CDR3. The V call is TRBV4-3, the J call TRBJ1-2, with a tentative D call TRBD1 (6 bases). The CDR3 extends over 13 amino acids. V lost 0 bases and J lost 4, with 6 bases in between. Germline V gives CDR1 LGHNA, CDR2 YSLEER. The CDR3: CASSQDRGYGYTF. CDR3 in DNA: TGCGCCAGCAGCCAAGACAGGGGCTATGGCTACACCTTC.

The chain employs TRBV7-9 and TRBJ2-7, with 7 bases aligning to TRBD1. V lost 3 bases, J lost 2 bases, and 10 bases stayed unmatched. There are 16 residues in the CDR3. From germline, CDR1 is SEHNR and CDR2 FQNEAQ (reference sequence). The CDR3 protein is CASSFATGAIAYEQYF. CDR3 DNA sequence: TGTGCCAGCAGCTTTGCCACAGGGGCAATCGCCTACGAGCAGTACTTC.

This chain joins TRBV4-3 and TRBJ1-2; D is ambiguous. Trimming cost V 0 bases and J 2 bases, with 13 bases left between them. Per germline, CDR1 LGHNA and CDR2 YSLEER. The CDR3 is 16 amino acids. CDR3 protein: CASSQEWGGNNYGYTF. In nucleotides, the CDR3 is TGCGCCAGCAGCCAAGAGTGGGGAGGGAACAACTATGGCTACACCTTC.

As DNA, the CDR3 is TGCGCCAGCAGGTCTCGCGGGGACGGAGGGGTCATGAACACTGAAGCTTTCTTT. It translates to CASRSRGDGGVMNTEAFF. The V gene is TRBV5-1, the J gene TRBJ1-1, with D possibly matching TRBD1 (5 bases). The V end lost 5 bases, the J end lost 0 bases, and 23 bases lay between the germline ends. CDR1 is SGHRS and CDR2 is YFSETQ in the germline V gene. The CDR3 covers 18 residues.

The V and J genes are TRBV6-5 and TRBJ2-7; TRBD2 aligns across 11 bases. The V gene's germline CDR1 is MNHEY and CDR2 SVGAGI. Unmatched junction bases numbered 8, after V lost 6 bases and J lost 4 bases. This CDR3 comprises 15 residues. CDR3 coding DNA: TGTGCCAGCAGGCTACTACTAGCGGGAGATTACGAGCAGTACTTC. It yields the protein CASRLLLAGDYEQYF.

This CDR3 reads CASSPSGSGPYEQYF. As DNA, the CDR3 is TGTGCCAGCTCACCATCGGGGAGTGGGCCCTACGAGCAGTACTTC. The chain has TRBV18 and TRBJ2-7; D is perhaps TRBD2 (5 bases). V was shortened by 2 bases and J by 2 bases, with 13 bases between the two germline ends. Germline values: CDR1 KGHSH, CDR2 LQKENI. The CDR3 is 15 residues long. The whole variable domain, remainder taken from reference TRBV18 and TRBJ2-7, is NAGVMQNPRHLVRRRGQEARLRCSPMKGHSHVYWYRQLPEEGLKFMVYLQKENIIDESGMPKERFSAEFPKEGPSILRIQQVVRGDSAAYFCASSPSGSGPYEQYFGPGTRLTVT.

The rearrangement links TRBV7-2 to TRBJ2-1, with TRBD2 identical over 8 bases. V dropped 0 bases and J dropped 9; count of bases not matched to a gene: 10. This CDR3 has 16 amino acids. Germline loops: CDR1 SGHTA, CDR2 FQGNSA. The CDR3 nucleotides are TGTGCCAGCAGCTTAGCGTTGGTCCAGCGGGAGCTTGAGCAGTTCTTC. It is translated as CASSLALVQRELEQFF.

The chain couples TRBV19 to TRBJ2-2; 11 bases align to TRBD2. V was clipped by 4 bases and J by 7 bases; unmatched bases: 5. This CDR3 contains 15 residues. Germline-derived CDR1 and CDR2 are LNHDA and SQIVND (reference sequence). For the CDR3, the DNA is TGTGCCAGTAGTACGGGGACTAGCGGTGGCGGGGAGCTGTTTTTT. It yields the protein CASSTGTSGGGELFF.

The chain employs TRBV28 and TRBJ1-5; D is ambiguous. V was clipped by 4 bases and J by 6 bases, with 10 bases between them. Germline CDR1 reads MDHEN; CDR2 reads SYDVKM. The CDR3 contains 13 residues. CDR3: CASSSSGIQPQHF. CDR3 sequence (DNA): TGTGCCAGCAGTTCGTCAGGAATTCAGCCCCAGCATTTT.

The V and J genes are TRBV10-2 and TRBJ2-3, with D possibly matching TRBD1 (5 bases). The CDR3 has 14 residues. CDR1 WSHSY and CDR2 SAAADI come from the germline V gene. Trimming took off 7 bases at V and 4 bases at J, with 15 bases between the two ends. CDR3 sequence (DNA): TGCGCCAGCACTATACGACAGATGGCAGATACGCAGTATTTT. It yields the protein CASTIRQMADTQYF.

The chain employs TRBV19 and TRBJ2-7; D possibly corresponds to TRBD2 (6 bases). Deletions cut 1 base from V and 2 bases from J, with 9 bases between. Germline V lookup: CDR1 LNHDA, CDR2 SQIVND (reference sequence). The CDR3 runs to 14 residues. Here the CDR3 DNA reads TGTGCCAGTAGTATAGCCCGCGGGGCCTACGAGCAGTACTTC. Protein: CASSIARGAYEQYF.

V and J are TRBV13 and TRBJ2-3; tentatively, D is TRBD2 (6 bases). The germline V gene encodes CDR1 PRHDT and CDR2 FYEKMQ (reference sequence). The V end was cut by 7 bases, the J end by 4 bases, with 21 bases between. The CDR3 contains 16 residues. The CDR3 DNA is TGTGCCAGCACCCTAGTGGAGGGCACGCGGGCAGATACGCAGTATTTT. Protein sequence: CASTLVEGTRADTQYF.

The chain employs TRBV6-5 and TRBJ2-3; D remains ambiguous. Trimming took off 0 bases at V and 0 bases at J, with 4 bases between the two ends. This CDR3 is 14 amino acids long. CDR1 is MNHEY and CDR2 is SVGAGI in the germline V gene. DNA of the CDR3: TGTGCCAGCAGTTACTCTTATAGCACAGATACGCAGTATTTT. As protein: CASSYSYSTDTQYF.

The rearrangement links TRBV28 to TRBJ2-7; TRBD1 might be the D (5 bases). The length of the CDR3 is 15 residues. Looked up from germline, CDR1 is MDHEN and CDR2 is SYDVKM. Trimming shortened V by 5 bases and J by 0 bases, and 14 bases separated the two germline ends. The CDR3 is CASSTQGSPSYEQYF. As DNA, the CDR3 is TGTGCCAGCAGTACCCAGGGTAGCCCCTCCTACGAGCAGTACTTC.

V usage is TRBV5-1 and J usage is TRBJ2-2; D is undetermined. Trimming cost V 0 bases and J 0 bases, with 9 bases left between them. CDR1 SGHRS and CDR2 YFSETQ come from the germline V gene. The CDR3 has 16 residues. CDR3 sequence: CASSLEVAANTGELFF. The CDR3 coding sequence is TGCGCCAGCAGCTTGGAAGTAGCAGCGAACACCGGGGAGCTGTTTTTT.

This sequence joins TRBV27 and TRBJ1-1; TRBD1 might be the D (6 bases). V lost 2 bases and J 1 base, leaving 8 bases between the germline ends. Germline CDR1 reads MNHEY; CDR2 reads SMNVEV (reference sequence). The CDR3 extends over 14 amino acids. In DNA form, the CDR3 reads TGTGCCAGCAGTTTAGGGGGGGCGAACACTGAAGCTTTCTTT. It encodes CASSLGGANTEAFF.

V is TRBV5-4 and J is TRBJ1-6; D remains ambiguous. Germline lookup yields CDR1 SGHNT and CDR2 YYREEE (reference sequence). This CDR3 contains 16 residues. V gave up 2 bases and J gave up 4 bases, with 13 bases separating them. CDR3 region: CASSLGGPLYNSPLHF. The CDR3 nucleotides are TGTGCCAGCAGCTTAGGAGGGCCCCTTTATAATTCACCCCTCCACTTT. Complete variable domain (other parts from reference TRBV5-4 and TRBJ1-6): ETGVTQSPTHLIKTRGQQVTLRCSSQSGHNTVSWYQQALGQGPQFIFQYYREEENGRGNFPPRFSGLQFPNYSSELNVNALELDDSALYLCASSLGGPLYNSPLHFGNGTRLTVT.

This chain uses TRBV4-2 with TRBJ1-4; 9 nucleotides match TRBD1. This CDR3 contains 15 residues. In germline, CDR1 is LGHNA, CDR2 YNFKEQ. With V trimmed by 4 bases and J by 8 bases, 8 bases remained unmatched. The CDR3: CASSRAGTGNEKLFF. Written as DNA, the CDR3 is TGTGCCAGCAGCCGAGCCGGGACAGGGAACGAAAAACTGTTTTTT.

This chain uses TRBV11-3 with TRBJ2-7, with 9 bases that match TRBD1. V was clipped by 4 bases and J by 7 bases; unmatched bases: 8. In germline, CDR1 is SGHNT, CDR2 YENEEA. This CDR3 region has 14 residues. The DNA for the CDR3 is TGTGCCAGCAGCTACCGGGACAGGGCGTGGGAGCAGTACTTC. Amino acids: CASSYRDRAWEQYF.

This clone was seen once. The chain couples TRBV5-1 to TRBJ2-3, with TRBD2 matching 7 bases. The germline V gene encodes CDR1 SGHRS and CDR2 YFSETQ. V shed 0 bases, J shed 5 bases, and the junction held 3 bases outside the gene matches. There are 14 residues in the CDR3. This chain's CDR3 is CASSLGEGRDTQYF. The CDR3 bases are TGCGCCAGCAGCTTGGGGGAGGGGAGAGATACGCAGTATTTT.

This clone was counted a single time. The V call is TRBV4-3, the J call TRBJ1-1, with 8 positions matching TRBD1. V trimming: 0 bases; J trimming: 5 bases; junction bases outside the gene matches: 11. The germline V gene has CDR1 LGHNA and CDR2 YSLEER. This CDR3 has 17 residues. DNA for the CDR3: TGCGCCAGCAGCCAAGAACCCCAGGGGGCTTGGATAACTGAAGCTTTCTTT. It translates to CASSQEPQGAWITEAFF.

The chain combines TRBV6-5 with TRBJ2-1, with a tentative D call TRBD1 (6 bases). The length of the CDR3 is 15 residues. Trimming left V 11 bases short and J 2 bases short, with 19 bases between. CDR1 is MNHEY and CDR2 is SVGAGI in the germline V gene. CDR3 DNA sequence: TGTGCCCACCAGGCTCTCGGGACAACCTACAATGAGCAGTTCTTC. Residues: CAHQALGTTYNEQFF.

The CDR3 DNA reads TGTGCCAGCGGACCACTAGCGGGAGGGCCGTACGAGCAGTACTTC. Translating gives CASGPLAGGPYEQYF. The chain couples TRBV27 to TRBJ2-7; 13 positions agree with TRBD2. Germline-derived CDR1 and CDR2 are MNHEY and SMNVEV (reference sequence). V trimming: 8 bases; J trimming: 4 bases; junction bases outside the gene matches: 8. This CDR3 comprises 15 residues.

The CDR3 coding sequence is TGTGCCAGCTCCCAAAGGGGGGACAGGGGCCCTTCTGGCTACACCTTC. This translates into CASSQRGDRGPSGYTF. The chain carries TRBV18 and TRBJ1-2; 10 bases map to TRBD1. Germline CDR1 is KGHSH and CDR2 is LQKENI. V shed 6 bases and J 7 bases; nucleotides not matched to a gene: 14. CDR3 length equals 16 residues. The variable domain in full, with the rest retrieved from reference TRBV18 and TRBJ1-2, is NAGVMQNPRHLVRRRGQEARLRCSPMKGHSHVYWYRQLPEEGLKFMVYLQKENIIDESGMPKERFSAEFPKEGPSILRIQQVVRGDSAAYFCASSQRGDRGPSGYTFGSGTRLTVV.